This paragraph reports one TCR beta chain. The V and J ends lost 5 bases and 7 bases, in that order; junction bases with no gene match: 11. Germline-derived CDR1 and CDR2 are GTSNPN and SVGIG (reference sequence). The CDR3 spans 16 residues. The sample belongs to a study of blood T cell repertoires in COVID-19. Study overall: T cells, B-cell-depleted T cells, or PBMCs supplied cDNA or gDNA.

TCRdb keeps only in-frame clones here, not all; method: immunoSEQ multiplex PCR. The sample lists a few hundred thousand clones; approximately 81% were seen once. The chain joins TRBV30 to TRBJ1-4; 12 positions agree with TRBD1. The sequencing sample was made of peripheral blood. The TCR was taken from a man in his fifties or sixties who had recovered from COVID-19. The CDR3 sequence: CAWAVGTGGRSEKLFF. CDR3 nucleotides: TGTGCCTGGGCGGTCGGGACAGGGGGCCGGAGTGAAAAACTGTTTTTT.